This T cell receptor (beta chain) is drawn from a study of cytomegalovirus exposure and HLA in healthy donors. Study conclusions and caveats: As confirmed in vitro, a few CMV-associated chains were specific for CMV antigens. The listing of fewer than 200 TCR beta chains classed them as cytomegalovirus-associated.

Sequencing was performed with immunoSEQ multiplex PCR; in TCRdb, only in-frame clones are kept and a portion is missing. The sample lists 30,000 to 40,000 clones; 90% to 95% were seen once. The CDR3 contains 13 residues. Trimming shortened V by 5 bases and J by 5 bases, and 12 bases separated the two germline ends. The germline V gene encodes CDR1 MNHNS and CDR2 SASEGT. On this clone itself: Its antigen is as yet unknown.

The sample taken for sequencing was PBMCs. This TCR was recovered from a young man in good health and CMV-seronegative. This chain connects TRBV6-1 to TRBJ1-1; D is ambiguous. CDR3 DNA: TGTGCCAGCAGTACCCGAGGCGGGACTGAAGCTTTCTTT. Its protein product is CASSTRGGTEAFF.